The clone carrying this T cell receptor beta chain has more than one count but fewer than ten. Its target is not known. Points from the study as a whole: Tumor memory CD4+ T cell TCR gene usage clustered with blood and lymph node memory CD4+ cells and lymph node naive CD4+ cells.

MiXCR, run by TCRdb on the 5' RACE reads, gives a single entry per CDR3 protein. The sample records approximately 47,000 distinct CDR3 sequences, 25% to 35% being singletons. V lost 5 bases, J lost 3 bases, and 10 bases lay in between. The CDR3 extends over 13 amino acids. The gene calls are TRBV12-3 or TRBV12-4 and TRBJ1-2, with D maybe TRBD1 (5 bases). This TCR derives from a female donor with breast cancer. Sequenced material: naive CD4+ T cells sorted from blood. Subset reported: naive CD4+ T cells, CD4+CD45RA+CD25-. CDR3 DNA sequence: TGTGCCAGCAGTCAGGGAATTGACTATGGCTACACCTTC. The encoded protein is CASSQGIDYGYTF.